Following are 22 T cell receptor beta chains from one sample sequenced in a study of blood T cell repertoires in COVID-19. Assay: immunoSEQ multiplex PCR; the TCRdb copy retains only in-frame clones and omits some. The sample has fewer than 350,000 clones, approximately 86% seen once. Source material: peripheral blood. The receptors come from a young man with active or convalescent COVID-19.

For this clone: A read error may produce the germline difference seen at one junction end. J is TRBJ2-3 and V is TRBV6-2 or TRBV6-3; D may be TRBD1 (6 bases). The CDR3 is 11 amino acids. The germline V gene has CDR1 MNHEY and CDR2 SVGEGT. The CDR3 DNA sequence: TGTGCCAGCAGTCCCGGGACATCCGGTTTTTTT. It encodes CASSPGTSGFF.

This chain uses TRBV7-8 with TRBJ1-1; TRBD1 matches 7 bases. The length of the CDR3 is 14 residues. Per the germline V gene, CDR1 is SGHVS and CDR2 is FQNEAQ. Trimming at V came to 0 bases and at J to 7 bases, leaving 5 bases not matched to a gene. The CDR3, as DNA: TGTGCCAGCAGCTTAGCCGGGACAGCCCTTGAAGCTTTCTTT. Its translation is CASSLAGTALEAFF.

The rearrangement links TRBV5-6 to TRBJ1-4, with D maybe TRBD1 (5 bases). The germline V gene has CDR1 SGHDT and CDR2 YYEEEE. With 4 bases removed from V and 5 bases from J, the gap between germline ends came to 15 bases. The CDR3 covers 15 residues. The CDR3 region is CASSRAGTENEKLFF. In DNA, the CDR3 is TGTGCCAGCAGCCGGGCCGGGACTGAAAATGAAAAACTGTTTTTT. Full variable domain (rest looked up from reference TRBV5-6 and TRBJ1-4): DAGVTQSPTHLIKTRGQQVTLRCSPKSGHDTVSWYQQALGQGPQFIFQYYEEEERQRGNFPDRFSGHQFPNYSSELNVNALLLGDSALYLCASSRAGTENEKLFFGSGTQLSVL.

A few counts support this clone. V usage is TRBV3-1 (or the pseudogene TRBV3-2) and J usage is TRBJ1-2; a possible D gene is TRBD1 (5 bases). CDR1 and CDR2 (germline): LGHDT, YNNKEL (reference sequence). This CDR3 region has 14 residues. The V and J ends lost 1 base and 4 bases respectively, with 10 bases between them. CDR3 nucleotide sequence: TGTGCCAGCAGCCAAGTTGGGGGGACCTATGGCTACACCTTC. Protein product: CASSQVGGTYGYTF.

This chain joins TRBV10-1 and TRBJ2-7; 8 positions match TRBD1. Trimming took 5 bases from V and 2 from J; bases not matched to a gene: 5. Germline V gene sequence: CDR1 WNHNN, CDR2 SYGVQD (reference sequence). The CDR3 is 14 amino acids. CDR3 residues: CASSQDRGAYEQYF. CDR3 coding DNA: TGCGCCAGCAGTCAAGACAGGGGAGCCTACGAGCAGTACTTC.

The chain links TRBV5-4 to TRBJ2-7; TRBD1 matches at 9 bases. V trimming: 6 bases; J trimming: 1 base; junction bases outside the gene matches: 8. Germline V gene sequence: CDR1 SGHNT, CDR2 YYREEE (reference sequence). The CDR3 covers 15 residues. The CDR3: CASTNRDRVSYEQYF. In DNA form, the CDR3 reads TGTGCCAGCACCAACCGGGACAGGGTTTCCTACGAGCAGTACTTC.

CDR3 sequence reads: CASRKGQGPTYEQYF. CDR3 coding DNA: TGCGCCAGCAGAAAAGGACAGGGGCCCACCTACGAGCAGTACTTC. This rearrangement joins TRBV5-1 to TRBJ2-7; 9 bases are a match to TRBD1. Losses at the gene ends were 5 bases for V and 2 bases for J; bases not matched to a gene: 8. Germline V lookup: CDR1 SGHRS, CDR2 YFSETQ. The CDR3 consists of 15 residues.

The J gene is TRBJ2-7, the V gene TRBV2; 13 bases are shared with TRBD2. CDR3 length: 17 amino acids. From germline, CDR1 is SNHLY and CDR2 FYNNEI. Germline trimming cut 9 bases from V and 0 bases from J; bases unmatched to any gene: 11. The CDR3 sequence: CARGGTSGETPSYEQYF. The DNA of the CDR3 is TGTGCCAGAGGAGGGACTAGCGGGGAGACTCCCTCCTACGAGCAGTACTTC. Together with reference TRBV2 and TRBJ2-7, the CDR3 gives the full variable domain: EPEVTQTPSHQVTQMGQEVILRCVPISNHLYFYWYRQILGQKVEFLVSFYNNEISEKSEIFDDQFSVERPDGSNFTLKIRSTKLEDSAMYFCARGGTSGETPSYEQYFGPGTRLTVT.

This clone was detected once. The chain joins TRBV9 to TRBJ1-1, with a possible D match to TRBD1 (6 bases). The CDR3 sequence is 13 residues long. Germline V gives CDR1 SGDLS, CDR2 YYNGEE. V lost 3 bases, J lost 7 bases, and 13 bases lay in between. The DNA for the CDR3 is TGTGCCAGCAGCGCTTACTTGGACAGTGAAGCTTTCTTT. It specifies CASSAYLDSEAFF.

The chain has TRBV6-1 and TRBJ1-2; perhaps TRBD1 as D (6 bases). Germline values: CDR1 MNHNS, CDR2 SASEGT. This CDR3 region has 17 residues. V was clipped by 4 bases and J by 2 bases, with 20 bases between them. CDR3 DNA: TGTGCCAGCAGTGCCGAAACCGGACAGAGCAAGAACTATGGCTACACCTTC. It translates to CASSAETGQSKNYGYTF.

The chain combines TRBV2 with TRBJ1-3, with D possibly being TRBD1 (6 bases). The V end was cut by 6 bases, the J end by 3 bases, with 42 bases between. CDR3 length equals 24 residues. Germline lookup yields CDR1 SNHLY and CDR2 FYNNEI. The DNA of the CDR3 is TGTGCCAGCAGGTCCTTCGATACAGGGTTGGGCCTTAATTGGTGGACCTCACGTGGAAACACCATATATTTT. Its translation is CASRSFDTGLGLNWWTSRGNTIYF.

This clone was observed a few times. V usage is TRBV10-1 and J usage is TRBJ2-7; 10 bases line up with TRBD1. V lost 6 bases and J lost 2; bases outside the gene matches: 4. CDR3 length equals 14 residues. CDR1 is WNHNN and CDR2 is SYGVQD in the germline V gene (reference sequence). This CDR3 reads CASRGGQGTYEQYF. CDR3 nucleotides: TGCGCCAGCAGAGGGGGACAGGGGACCTACGAGCAGTACTTC.

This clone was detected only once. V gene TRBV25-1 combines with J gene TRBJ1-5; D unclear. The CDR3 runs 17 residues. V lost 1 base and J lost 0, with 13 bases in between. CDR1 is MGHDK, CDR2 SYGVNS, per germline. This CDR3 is CASSESSDSHSNQPQHF. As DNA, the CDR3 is TGTGCCAGCAGTGAATCGAGCGACTCTCATAGCAATCAGCCCCAGCATTTT.

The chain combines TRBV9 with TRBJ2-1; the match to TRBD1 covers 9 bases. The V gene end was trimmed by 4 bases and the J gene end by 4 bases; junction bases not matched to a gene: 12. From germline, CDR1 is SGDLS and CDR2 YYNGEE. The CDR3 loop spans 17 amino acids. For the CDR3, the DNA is TGTGCCAGCAGCAGAGCCGACAGGGGGTGGGCTTACAATGAGCAGTTCTTC. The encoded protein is CASSRADRGWAYNEQFF.

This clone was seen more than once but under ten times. CDR3: CASNPPRGTEAFF. The CDR3 DNA sequence: TGTGCCAGCAACCCGCCCAGGGGTACTGAAGCTTTCTTT. This chain joins TRBV2 and TRBJ1-1; D may be TRBD1 (6 bases). The CDR3 is made up of 13 amino acids. From germline, CDR1 is SNHLY and CDR2 FYNNEI. The V and J ends lost 7 bases and 5 bases respectively, with 14 bases between them.

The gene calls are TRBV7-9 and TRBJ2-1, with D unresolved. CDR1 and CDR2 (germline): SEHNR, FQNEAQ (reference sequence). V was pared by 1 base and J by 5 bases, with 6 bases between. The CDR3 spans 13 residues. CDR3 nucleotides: TGTGCCAGCAGCTTAGACCTAGACAATGAGCAGTTCTTC. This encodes CASSLDLDNEQFF.

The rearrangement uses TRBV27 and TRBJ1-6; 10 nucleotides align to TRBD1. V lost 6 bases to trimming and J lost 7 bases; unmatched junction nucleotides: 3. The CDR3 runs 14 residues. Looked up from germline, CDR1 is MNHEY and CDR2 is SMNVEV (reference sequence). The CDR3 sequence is CASRLTGGNSPLHF. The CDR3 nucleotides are TGTGCCAGCAGACTGACAGGGGGCAATTCACCCCTCCACTTT.

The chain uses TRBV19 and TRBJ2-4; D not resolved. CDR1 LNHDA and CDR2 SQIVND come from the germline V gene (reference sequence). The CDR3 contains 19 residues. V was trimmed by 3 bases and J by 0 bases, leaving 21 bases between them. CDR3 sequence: CASSIRRRYEPLAKNIQYF. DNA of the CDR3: TGTGCCAGTAGTATCCGTAGGCGGTACGAGCCCCTAGCCAAAAACATTCAGTACTTC.

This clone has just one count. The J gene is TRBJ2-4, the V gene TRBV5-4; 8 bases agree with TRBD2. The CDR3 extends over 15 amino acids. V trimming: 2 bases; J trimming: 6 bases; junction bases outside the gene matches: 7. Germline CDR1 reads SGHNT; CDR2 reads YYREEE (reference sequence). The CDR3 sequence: CASSFGRGAGNIQYF. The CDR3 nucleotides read TGTGCCAGCAGCTTCGGGCGGGGGGCAGGAAACATTCAGTACTTC.

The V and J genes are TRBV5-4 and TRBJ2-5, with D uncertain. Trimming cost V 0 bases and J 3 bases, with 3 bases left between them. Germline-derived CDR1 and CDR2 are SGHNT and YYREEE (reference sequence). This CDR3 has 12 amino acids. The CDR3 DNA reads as TGTGCCAGCAGCTTGGCAGAAGAGACCCAGTACTTC. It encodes CASSLAEETQYF.

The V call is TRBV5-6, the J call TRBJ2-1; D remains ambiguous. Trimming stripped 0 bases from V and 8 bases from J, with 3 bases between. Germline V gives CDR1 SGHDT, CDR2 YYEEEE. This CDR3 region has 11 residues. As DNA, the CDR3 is TGTGCCAGCAGCTTGGCGTATGAGCAGTTCTTC. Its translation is CASSLAYEQFF.

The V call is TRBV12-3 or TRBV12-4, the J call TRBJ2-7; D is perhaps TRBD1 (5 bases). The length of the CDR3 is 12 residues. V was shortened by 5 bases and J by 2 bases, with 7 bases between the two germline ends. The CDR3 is CASSATAYEQYF. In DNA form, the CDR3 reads TGTGCCAGCAGTGCGACAGCCTACGAGCAGTACTTC.